The clone carrying this T cell receptor (beta chain) was seen once. The entry originates in a study of blood T cell repertoires in COVID-19. TCRdb's copy holds only in-frame clones and misses some; the assay was immunoSEQ multiplex PCR. The sample includes around 300,000 clones, roughly 85% of them seen just once. The clonotype was recovered from a human donor in a cohort sampled during active COVID-19. Sequenced: peripheral blood.

The DNA of the CDR3 is TGTGCCAGCAGCTTGGGTAGCGGGGGGCTCCTAGCCAAAAACATTCAGTACTTC. It specifies CASSLGSGGLLAKNIQYF. The chain uses TRBV11-2 and TRBJ2-4, with 10 bases aligning to TRBD2. The CDR3 totals 18 residues. J was trimmed by 0 bases and V by 3 bases; bases with no gene match: 8. CDR1 is SGHAT and CDR2 is FQNNGV in the germline V gene.